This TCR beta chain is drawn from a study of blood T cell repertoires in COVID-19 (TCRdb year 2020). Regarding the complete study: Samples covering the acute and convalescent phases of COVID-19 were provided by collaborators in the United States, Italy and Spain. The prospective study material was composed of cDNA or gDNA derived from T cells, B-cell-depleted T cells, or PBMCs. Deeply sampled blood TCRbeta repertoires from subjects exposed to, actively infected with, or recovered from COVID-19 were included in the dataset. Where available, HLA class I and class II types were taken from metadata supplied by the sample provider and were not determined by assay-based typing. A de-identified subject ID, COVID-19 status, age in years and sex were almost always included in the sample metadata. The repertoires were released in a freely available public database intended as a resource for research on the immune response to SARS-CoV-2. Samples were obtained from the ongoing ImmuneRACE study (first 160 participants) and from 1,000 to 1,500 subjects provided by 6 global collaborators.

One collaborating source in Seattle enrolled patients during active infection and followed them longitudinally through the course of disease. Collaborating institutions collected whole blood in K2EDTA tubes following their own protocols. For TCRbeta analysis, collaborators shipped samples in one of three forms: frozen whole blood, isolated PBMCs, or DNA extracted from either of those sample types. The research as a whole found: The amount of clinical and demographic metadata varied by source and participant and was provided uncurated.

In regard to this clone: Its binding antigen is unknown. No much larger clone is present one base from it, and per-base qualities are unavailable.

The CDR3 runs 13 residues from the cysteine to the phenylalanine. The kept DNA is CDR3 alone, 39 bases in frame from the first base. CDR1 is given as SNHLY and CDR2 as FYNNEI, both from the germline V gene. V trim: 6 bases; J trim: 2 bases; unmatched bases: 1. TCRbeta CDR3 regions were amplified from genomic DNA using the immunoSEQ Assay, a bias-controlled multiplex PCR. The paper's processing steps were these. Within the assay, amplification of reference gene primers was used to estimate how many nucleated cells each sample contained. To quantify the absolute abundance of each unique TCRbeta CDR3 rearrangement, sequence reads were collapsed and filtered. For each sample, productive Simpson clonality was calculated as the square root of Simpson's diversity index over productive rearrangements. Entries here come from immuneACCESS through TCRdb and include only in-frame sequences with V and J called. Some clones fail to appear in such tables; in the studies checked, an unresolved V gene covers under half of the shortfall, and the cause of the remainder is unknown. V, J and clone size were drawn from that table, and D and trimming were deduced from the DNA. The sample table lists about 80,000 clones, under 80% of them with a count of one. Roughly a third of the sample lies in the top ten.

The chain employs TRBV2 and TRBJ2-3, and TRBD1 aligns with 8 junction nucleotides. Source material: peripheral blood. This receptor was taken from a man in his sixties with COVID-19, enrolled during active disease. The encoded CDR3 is CASRQGATDTQYF. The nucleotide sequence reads TGTGCCAGCAGGCAGGGGGCCACAGATACGCAGTATTTT.